These T cell receptor beta chains were read from a single sample in a study of shared clonotypes between healthy human individuals. Sequencing used immunoSEQ multiplex PCR; TCRdb keeps in-frame clones, though not all of them. The profile shows about 680,000 clones, more than 70% of them singletons. Specimen: memory CD4+ T cells sorted from blood. The receptors shown here come from a woman aged 25 to 39 in good health. The CDR3 runs from the conserved cysteine through the conserved F or W. D genes are given only for firm matches. Size is stated for part of the rows, as once, few or many counts, or as a class when the clone is expanded.

D gene,J gene,clone size,V gene,CDR3 protein,CDR3 DNA
TRBD1,TRBJ2-5,-,TRBV28,CASSFVTGGGETQYF,TGTGCCAGCAGTTTCGTCACAGGGGGCGGGGAGACCCAGTACTTC
TRBD1,TRBJ1-1,-,TRBV6-5,CASRGQGKSTEAFF,TGTGCCAGCAGAGGACAGGGAAAGAGCACTGAAGCTTTCTTT
-,TRBJ1-1,once,TRBV5-4,CASSLGGGTNTEAFF,TGTGCCAGCAGCTTGGGAGGGGGGACGAACACTGAAGCTTTCTTT
TRBD1,TRBJ1-5,-,TRBV7-2,CASSLTGAQHF,TGTGCCAGCAGCTTGACAGGGGCCCAGCATTTT
-,TRBJ2-2,-,TRBV18,CASSLVGSNTGELFF,TGTGCCAGCTCCCTGGTGGGATCGAACACCGGGGAGCTGTTTTTT
-,TRBJ2-1,many,TRBV19,CASCVPEQFF,TGTGCCAGTTGTGTTCCTGAGCAGTTCTTC
-,TRBJ1-1,few,TRBV5-5,CASSFGGLVNTEAFF,TGTGCCAGCAGCTTCGGAGGGCTCGTGAACACTGAAGCTTTCTTT
-,TRBJ2-7,many,TRBV19,CASSRWGSSSYEQYF,TGTGCCAGTAGTCGGTGGGGCTCGAGCTCCTACGAGCAGTACTTC
TRBD1,TRBJ1-1,-,TRBV7-3,CASSSGQGHTEAFF,TGTGCCAGCAGCTCGGGACAGGGTCACACTGAAGCTTTCTTT
TRBD2,TRBJ2-7,-,TRBV28,CASSLPTSGSLEQYF,TGTGCCAGCAGTTTACCCACTAGCGGGAGCCTCGAGCAGTACTTC
-,TRBJ1-1,-,TRBV30,CAWTEFMNTEAFF,TGTGCCTGGACGGAGTTCATGAACACTGAAGCTTTCTTT
TRBD2,TRBJ2-1,-,TRBV7-2,CASSLQAGEGNEQFF,TGTGCCAGCAGCTTACAAGCGGGAGAGGGCAATGAGCAGTTCTTC
TRBD1,TRBJ2-1,-,TRBV27,CASSPHLGQNNYNEQFF,TGTGCCAGCAGTCCTCACCTGGGACAGAACAACTACAATGAGCAGTTCTTC
-,TRBJ1-5,-,TRBV28,CASSRYGGPQHF,TGTGCCAGCAGTCGCTATGGGGGGCCCCAGCATTTT
TRBD2,TRBJ2-3,-,TRBV7-9,CASSSLGWTSVSDTQYF,TGTGCCAGCAGCTCCCTGGGGTGGACTAGCGTTTCCGATACGCAGTATTTT
TRBD2,TRBJ2-5,few,TRBV11-3,CASTTGLAGGPGKETQYF,TGTGCCAGCACCACGGGTCTAGCGGGAGGGCCGGGTAAGGAGACCCAGTACTTC
TRBD2,TRBJ2-7,-,TRBV7-9,CASSSTSGGPYEQYF,TGTGCCAGCAGCTCGACTAGCGGGGGACCTTACGAGCAGTACTTC
TRBD1,TRBJ1-1,-,TRBV13,CASSPRDRANTEAFF,TGTGCCAGCAGCCCGAGGGACAGGGCTAACACTGAAGCTTTCTTT
-,TRBJ2-5,-,TRBV5-4,CASSLFPETQYF,TGTGCCAGCAGCTTGTTTCCCGAGACCCAGTACTTC
TRBD2,TRBJ2-1,-,TRBV7-4,CASSSGTSGAYNEQFF,TGTGCCAGCAGCTCCGGGACTAGCGGAGCCTACAATGAGCAGTTCTTC
-,TRBJ1-3,-,TRBV11-2,CASSAEVGQGNTIYF,TGTGCCAGCAGCGCCGAAGTTGGACAGGGAAACACCATATATTTT
TRBD2,TRBJ2-7,once,TRBV7-6,CASKRGPLDYEQYF,TGTGCCAGCAAGCGGGGCCCACTCGATTACGAGCAGTACTTC
-,TRBJ2-1,-,TRBV10-2,CASSESSFAYNEQFF,TGCGCCAGCAGTGAGTCTAGCTTCGCCTACAATGAGCAGTTCTTC
-,TRBJ2-1,few,TRBV11-2,CASSLGGMGGNEQFF,TGTGCCAGCAGCTTAGGGGGTATGGGGGGCAATGAGCAGTTCTTC
-,TRBJ1-5,-,TRBV7-3,CASSSRTDMQPQHF,TGTGCCAGCAGCTCGCGGACTGACATGCAGCCCCAGCATTTT
-,TRBJ1-2,-,TRBV6-5,CASRAGPYSGYTF,TGTGCCAGCAGGGCCGGGCCGTACAGTGGCTACACCTTC
-,TRBJ2-3,-,TRBV7-7,CASSFPQKRFSTDTQYF,TGTGCCAGCAGCTTCCCCCAAAAGCGGTTTAGCACAGATACGCAGTATTTT
-,TRBJ1-2,-,TRBV27,CASSPQQGMSYGYTF,TGTGCCAGCAGCCCACAGCAGGGGATGTCCTATGGCTACACCTTC
-,TRBJ1-1,-,TRBV7-8,CASSLVVTEAFF,TGTGCCAGCAGCTTGGTCGTCACTGAAGCTTTCTTT
TRBD1,TRBJ1-6,-,TRBV10-3,CAIWTGSYNSPLHF,TGTGCCATCTGGACAGGGAGCTATAATTCACCCCTCCACTTT
-,TRBJ2-7,-,TRBV7-3,CASSLGGSRAEQYF,TGTGCCAGCAGCTTAGGGGGTTCGAGGGCCGAGCAGTACTTC
-,TRBJ2-5,-,TRBV7-7,CASSLGTNIGTQYF,TGTGCCAGCAGCTTAGGGACGAACATTGGGACCCAGTACTTC
-,TRBJ2-1,few,TRBV29-1,CSGRGAYNEQFF,TGCAGCGGAAGAGGGGCCTACAATGAGCAGTTCTTC
TRBD2,TRBJ2-2,-,TRBV11-2,CASSLDLLAANTGELFF,TGTGCCAGCAGCTTAGATTTACTAGCGGCGAACACCGGGGAGCTGTTTTTT
TRBD1,TRBJ1-1,-,TRBV6-6,CASSSRGQGNTEAFF,TGTGCCAGCAGTAGCAGGGGGCAGGGGAACACTGAAGCTTTCTTT
-,TRBJ2-7,few,TRBV6-5,CASSPRDNYGEQYF,TGTGCCAGCAGTCCCCGGGACAACTATGGCGAGCAGTACTTC
TRBD1,TRBJ1-1,-,TRBV5-6,CASSLGQGSGTEAFF,TGTGCCAGCAGCTTGGGACAGGGAAGTGGCACTGAAGCTTTCTTT
TRBD1,TRBJ2-7,-,TRBV5-5,CASSLGDRGLYEQYF,TGTGCCAGCAGCTTGGGGGACAGGGGCCTATACGAGCAGTACTTC
TRBD1,TRBJ2-7,-,TRBV25-1,CASSYTGTGETEQYF,TGTGCCAGCAGTTATACCGGGACAGGGGAGACCGAGCAGTACTTC
TRBD1,TRBJ2-2,-,TRBV5-6,CASSFRDRSTGELFF,TGTGCCAGCAGCTTCCGGGACAGGAGTACCGGGGAGCTGTTTTTT
-,TRBJ2-7,-,TRBV29-1,CSVKSGPYEQYF,TGCAGCGTCAAGTCGGGGCCCTACGAGCAGTACTTC
-,TRBJ2-7,-,TRBV5-1,CASSLEGPDNVQYF,TGCGCCAGCAGCTTGGAAGGTCCGGACAATGTACAGTACTTC
TRBD1,TRBJ1-2,-,TRBV28,CASITPGQPYGYTF,TGTGCCAGCATAACCCCGGGACAGCCCTATGGCTACACCTTC
-,TRBJ1-2,-,TRBV2,CASSERVRNYGYTF,TGTGCCAGCAGTGAACGCGTCCGGAACTATGGCTACACCTTC
-,TRBJ2-5,-,TRBV11-2,CASSFQGWETQYF,TGTGCCAGCAGCTTCCAGGGGTGGGAGACCCAGTACTTC
-,TRBJ2-7,-,TRBV28,CASRSPGGENEQYF,TGTGCCAGCAGATCGCCTGGCGGAGAAAACGAGCAGTACTTC
-,TRBJ2-1,-,TRBV28,CASSLSSFTEQFF,TGTGCCAGCAGTTTAAGTAGCTTTACTGAGCAGTTCTTC
-,TRBJ1-1,-,TRBV19,CARGSLFRNTEAFF,TGTGCCAGGGGGTCCCTATTCCGGAACACTGAAGCTTTCTTT
-,TRBJ1-2,-,TRBV6-1,CASRHGQTIYGYTF,TGTGCCAGCAGACACGGACAGACCATCTATGGCTACACCTTC
-,TRBJ2-7,once,TRBV7-8,CASSLVSLAGEQYF,TGTGCCAGCAGCTTAGTTTCACTAGCCGGCGAGCAGTACTTC
TRBD1,TRBJ1-2,many,TRBV29-1,CSVTTATGLYGYTF,TGCAGCGTTACAACGGCGACAGGGCTATATGGCTACACCTTC
TRBD2,TRBJ2-7,-,TRBV11-3,CASSSRLAGGIREQYF,TGTGCCAGCAGCTCCCGACTAGCGGGAGGGATACGCGAGCAGTACTTC
-,TRBJ2-3,-,TRBV9,CASSVEGTDTQYF,TGTGCCAGCAGCGTAGAGGGTACAGATACGCAGTATTTT
-,TRBJ2-1,-,TRBV28,CASSTPGTTSREQFF,TGTGCCAGCAGCACACCCGGGACAACATCCAGGGAGCAGTTCTTC
-,TRBJ1-2,-,TRBV6-1,CASSQDTIYGYTF,TGTGCCAGCAGTCAGGACACGATCTATGGCTACACCTTC
-,TRBJ2-3,-,TRBV19,CASRGSSTDTQYF,TGTGCCAGTAGGGGTTCTAGCACAGATACGCAGTATTTT
-,TRBJ2-1,once,TRBV7-3,CASSGGLESYNEQFF,TGTGCCAGCAGCGGTGGACTGGAATCCTACAATGAGCAGTTCTTC